These 18 T cell receptor beta chains came from one sample sequenced in a study of cytomegalovirus exposure and HLA in healthy donors. The assay was immunoSEQ multiplex PCR, and TCRdb's table has in-frame clones only and misses some. The sample has around 100,000 clones, 85% seen once. The source material was PBMCs. The source is a man between 18 and 29 years old in good health and CMV-seropositive.

V and J are TRBV27 and TRBJ2-1; D perhaps matches TRBD1 (6 bases). Trimming removed 8 bases from V and 8 bases from J, with 10 bases in between. Germline-derived CDR1 and CDR2 are MNHEY and SMNVEV (reference sequence). The CDR3 loop spans 11 amino acids. This CDR3 reads CASGTGYEQFF. CDR3 in DNA: TGTGCCAGCGGTACAGGGTATGAGCAGTTCTTC.

The gene calls are TRBV11-2 and TRBJ1-5; 9 bases are shared with TRBD1. Germline assignment: CDR1 SGHAT and CDR2 FQNNGV. The CDR3 sequence is 16 residues long. With 3 bases clipped from V and 0 bases from J, the junction kept 3 bases outside the gene matches. The CDR3, as DNA: TGTGCCAGCAGCTTGAGACAGGGGGATAGCAATCAGCCCCAGCATTTT. Protein sequence: CASSLRQGDSNQPQHF. Together with reference TRBV11-2 and TRBJ1-5, the CDR3 gives the full variable domain: EAGVAQSPRYKIIEKRQSVAFWCNPISGHATLYWYQQILGQGPKLLIQFQNNGVVDDSQLPKDRFSAERLKGVDSTLKIQPAKLEDSAVYLCASSLRQGDSNQPQHFGDGTRLSIL.

This clone was detected only a few times. The chain employs TRBV10-1 and TRBJ1-1, with D uncertain. The V gene lost 3 bases and the J gene lost 2 bases, with 7 bases spanning the gap. The germline V gene encodes CDR1 WNHNN and CDR2 SYGVQD (reference sequence). This CDR3 contains 13 residues. CDR3: CASSDRLNTEAFF. The CDR3 DNA reads TGCGCCAGCAGTGACAGGCTCAACACTGAAGCTTTCTTT.

V gene TRBV5-1 combines with J gene TRBJ2-1, with D uncertain. V dropped 0 bases and J dropped 5 bases, with 9 bases sitting between them. The CDR3 is 14 residues long. The germline V gene encodes CDR1 SGHRS and CDR2 YFSETQ. The CDR3 spells CASSLGQVDNEQFF. CDR3 in DNA: TGCGCCAGCAGCTTGGGTCAGGTTGACAATGAGCAGTTCTTC.

The gene calls are TRBV28 and TRBJ1-5; 9 bases match TRBD1. Germline CDR1 MDHEN, CDR2 SYDVKM. The CDR3 spans 14 residues. V gave up 5 bases and J gave up 4 bases; unmatched junction bases: 3. The CDR3 is CASSDRGWNQPQHF. The CDR3 DNA reads TGTGCCAGCAGTGACAGGGGGTGGAATCAGCCCCAGCATTTT. The full variable domain, completed using reference TRBV28 and TRBJ1-5, is DVKVTQSSRYLVKRTGEKVFLECVQDMDHENMFWYRQDPGLGLRLIYFSYDVKMKEKGDIPEGYSVSREKKERFSLILESASTNQTSMYLCASSDRGWNQPQHFGDGTRLSIL.

As DNA, the CDR3 is TGTGCCAGCAGCTCTAAAGGACTAGTATCAAGTGAGCAGTTCTTC. This codes for CASSSKGLVSSEQFF. The chain combines TRBV7-9 with TRBJ2-1; TRBD2 matches 7 bases. CDR1 and CDR2 (germline): SEHNR, FQNEAQ (reference sequence). The trim removed 4 bases at V and 9 bases at J, leaving 12 bases unmatched. This CDR3 region has 15 residues.

V is TRBV4-2 and J is TRBJ2-1; D gene ambiguous. Germline loops: CDR1 LGHNA, CDR2 YNFKEQ. V was shortened by 4 bases and J by 3 bases, with 13 bases between the two germline ends. The CDR3 contains 15 residues. This chain's CDR3 is CASSPSTAIYNEQFF. The CDR3 bases are TGTGCCAGCAGCCCGTCCACAGCTATCTACAATGAGCAGTTCTTC.

This clone has a handful of counts. The V gene is TRBV6-1, the J gene TRBJ2-1; possibly TRBD2 for D (6 bases). Trimming took off 5 bases at V and 7 bases at J, with 15 bases between the two ends. The CDR3 sequence is 14 residues long. The germline CDR1 and CDR2 sequences are MNHNS and SASEGT. CDR3: CASSRLEGANEQFF. Here the CDR3 DNA reads TGTGCCAGCAGTAGACTAGAGGGAGCGAATGAGCAGTTCTTC.

This chain joins TRBV7-9 and TRBJ1-2; 8 nucleotides align to TRBD1. This CDR3 is built from 16 residues. In germline, CDR1 is SEHNR, CDR2 FQNEAQ (reference sequence). V was pared by 4 bases and J by 2 bases, with 9 bases of the junction left unmatched. CDR3 nucleotides: TGTGCCAGCAGCTCATACGGGACAGGATCCAACTATGGCTACACCTTC. Translated, it gives CASSSYGTGSNYGYTF.

The genes are TRBV9 and TRBJ1-2, with 9 bases that match TRBD1. Losses at the gene ends were 5 bases for V and 7 bases for J; bases not matched to a gene: 12. This CDR3 is 15 amino acids long. Germline V CDR1 and CDR2: SGDLS, YYNGEE. Written as DNA, the CDR3 is TGTGCCAGCAGTGGGGCTGTACAGGGGGCGGGTGGCTACACCTTC. Its protein product is CASSGAVQGAGGYTF.

The rearrangement joins TRBV11-1 to TRBJ2-2; 8 bases align to TRBD2. Trimming at V came to 8 bases and at J to 0 bases, leaving 5 bases not matched to a gene. This CDR3 is built from 15 residues. The germline V gene encodes CDR1 SGHAT and CDR2 FQDESV (reference sequence). The chain's CDR3 is CASHSGIPNTGELFF. CDR3 nucleotide sequence: TGTGCCAGCCATAGCGGGATCCCGAACACCGGGGAGCTGTTTTTT.

The chain carries TRBV7-3 and TRBJ2-1; D remains ambiguous. CDR3 length: 13 amino acids. V was clipped by 3 bases and J by 4 bases, with 7 bases between them. CDR1 is SGHTA and CDR2 is FQGTGA in the germline V gene. The chain's CDR3 is CASSFNKYNEQFF. In nucleotides, the CDR3 is TGTGCCAGCAGCTTCAACAAGTACAATGAGCAGTTCTTC.

The CDR3 region is CASAADRTNTEAFF. The CDR3, as DNA: TGTGCCAGCGCCGCGGACAGGACGAACACTGAAGCTTTCTTT. V usage is TRBV25-1 and J usage is TRBJ1-1; 7 positions match TRBD1. V lost 8 bases to trimming and J lost 1 base; unmatched junction nucleotides: 7. This CDR3 has 14 residues. The germline CDR1 and CDR2 sequences are MGHDK and SYGVNS.

This clone has a single count. The chain has TRBV7-9 and TRBJ2-3; a possible D gene is TRBD2 (5 bases). The CDR3 spans 17 residues. In germline, CDR1 is SEHNR, CDR2 FQNEAQ (reference sequence). V lost 1 base and J 2 bases, leaving 16 bases between the germline ends. The CDR3 here is CASSLVPSMDFTDTQYF. Here the CDR3 DNA reads TGTGCCAGCAGCTTAGTTCCTTCAATGGACTTCACAGATACGCAGTATTTT.

The chain recombines TRBV29-1 with TRBJ2-3, with TRBD1 as a possible D gene (6 bases). Germline V gene data show CDR1 as SQVTM and CDR2 as ANQGSEA. The CDR3 covers 14 residues. Trimming cost V 3 bases and J 0 bases, with 10 bases left between them. Here the CDR3 DNA reads TGCAGCGTTGATGAGGGGGTAAGCACAGATACGCAGTATTTT. This translates into CSVDEGVSTDTQYF.

CDR3 sequence reads: CASSVEGDSYNEQFF. The DNA for the CDR3 is TGTGCCAGCAGCGTAGAGGGGGACTCCTACAATGAGCAGTTCTTC. J is TRBJ2-1 and V is TRBV9, with D possibly being TRBD1 (6 bases). The germline V gene has CDR1 SGDLS and CDR2 YYNGEE. The CDR3 has 15 residues. Trimming removed 0 bases from V and 0 bases from J, with 7 bases in between.

The sample holds one count of this clone. This chain connects TRBV30 to TRBJ2-2; D is perhaps TRBD1 (5 bases). V lost 0 bases, J lost 1 base, and 12 bases lay in between. This CDR3 has 16 residues. Germline CDR1 is GTSNPN and CDR2 is SVGIG (reference sequence). In nucleotides, the CDR3 is TGTGCCTGGAGTGTATATTGGACATGGAACACCGGGGAGCTGTTTTTT. Protein: CAWSVYWTWNTGELFF.

This chain connects TRBV6-5 to TRBJ2-7; the D is unclear. The length of the CDR3 is 13 residues. The germline CDR1 and CDR2 sequences are MNHEY and SVGAGI. V lost 4 bases, J lost 3 bases, and 10 bases lay in between. DNA for the CDR3: TGTGCCAGCAGTTCCCTTAGCAGCTACGAGCAGTACGTC. This encodes CASSSLSSYEQYV.